These 21 T cell receptor beta chains share one sample of origin, sequenced in a study of CD8 T cells in ankylosing spondylitis (dated by TCRdb to 2015 to 2018). The method behind the library was 5' RACE. Data came from an Illumina HiSeq 2500. TCRdb applied fastp at Q25 and MiXCR to the public reads, then kept only in-frame beta chains. Entries that share a CDR3 protein sequence are merged under the most common genes and DNA. In this sample the table shows about 300,000 distinct CDR3 sequences, around a tenth of which occur a single time. The ten largest clonotypes hold 8% to 9.5% of the sample. The sample was blood, either unsorted or a sorted T cell fraction (not recorded which). Receptor source: a female donor with ankylosing spondylitis or in good health (not recorded which).

This clonotype was seen at least ten times. The J gene is TRBJ2-3, the V gene TRBV5-1; D possibly corresponds to TRBD2 (5 bases). This CDR3 region has 14 residues. V was clipped by 0 bases and J by 8 bases, with 13 bases between them. Germline values: CDR1 SGHRS, CDR2 YFSETQ. The DNA for the CDR3 is TGCGCCAGCAGCTTGGCCTCGGGGATCCGTACGCAGTATTTT. Its translation: CASSLASGIRTQYF.

In this sample, this clonotype turned up many times. J is TRBJ2-7 and V is TRBV9; no clear D. V was shortened by 4 bases and J by 1 base, with 12 bases between the two germline ends. The CDR3 covers 14 residues. Germline V gives CDR1 SGDLS, CDR2 YYNGEE. The CDR3 reads CASSLNDRSYEQYF. DNA for the CDR3: TGTGCCAGCAGCCTAAACGACCGTTCCTACGAGCAGTACTTC.

This clonotype turned up a few times. V is TRBV20-1 and J is TRBJ1-5; D unclear. This CDR3 comprises 12 residues. CDR1 DFQATT and CDR2 SNEGSKA come from the germline V gene (reference sequence). V lost 6 bases and J 7 bases, leaving 13 bases between the germline ends. The CDR3 nucleotides are TGCAGTGCCAGCAGACTGTTACAGCCCCAGCATTTT. Its protein is CSASRLLQPQHF.

Many counts were recorded for this clonotype. This sequence joins TRBV10-3 and TRBJ2-1; D uncertain. There are 15 residues in the CDR3. The germline V gene has CDR1 ENHRY and CDR2 SYGVKD. V shed 4 bases and J shed 8 bases, with 18 bases lying between them. The DNA for the CDR3 is TGTGCCATCAGTGCCCCAGAAAACTTTGTGGATGAGCAGTTCTTC. Translation: CAISAPENFVDEQFF.

Concerning this clonotype: The junction shows a germline mismatch at one end, possibly a read error. The chain combines TRBV5-4 with TRBJ2-2; D is possibly TRBD2 (6 bases). The CDR3 contains 14 residues. Germline-derived CDR1 and CDR2 are SGHNT and YYREEE (reference sequence). The CDR3 coding sequence is TGTGCCAGCAGCTTGGGGCAACTCTGCGGGGTGCTGTTTTTT. Its protein is CASSLGQLCGVLFF.

This clonotype was counted at least ten times. This sequence joins TRBV4-2 and TRBJ1-2; D gene uncertain. Germline CDR1 and CDR2: LGHNA and YNFKEQ. The CDR3 is 17 amino acids. Trimming pared 1 base from V and 4 bases from J, leaving 19 bases between. The CDR3 reads CASSQGYPGGSPYGYTF. Written as DNA, the CDR3 is TGTGCCAGCAGCCAAGGATACCCAGGAGGATCTCCCTATGGCTACACCTTC.

This clonotype was counted at least ten times. The chain employs TRBV12-3 or TRBV12-4 and TRBJ1-6; D is unclear. V was shortened by 1 base and J by 6 bases, with 4 bases between the two germline ends. There are 13 residues in the CDR3. CDR3 sequence: CASSLEANSPLHF. As DNA, the CDR3 is TGTGCCAGCAGTTTAGAGGCTAATTCACCCCTCCACTTT.

The V and J genes are TRBV4-1 and TRBJ2-2; TRBD2 aligns across 8 bases. CDR1 is MGHRA, CDR2 YSYEKL, per germline. Trimming removed 8 bases from V and 1 base from J; junction bases left unmatched: 3. This CDR3 region has 14 residues. CDR3 sequence: CASREGGNTGELFF. In DNA, the CDR3 is TGCGCCAGCCGGGAGGGAGGGAACACCGGGGAGCTGTTTTTT.

The J gene is TRBJ2-2, the V gene TRBV27; D perhaps matches TRBD1 (6 bases). V lost 4 bases to trimming and J lost 6 bases, with 21 bases between them. The germline V gene encodes CDR1 MNHEY and CDR2 SMNVEV (reference sequence). This CDR3 spans 17 amino acids. CDR3 bases: TGTGCCAGCAGTTCCCCCTCCGGGGCAGGGGTAGCCGGGGAGCTGTTTTTT. Protein product: CASSSPSGAGVAGELFF.

This chain joins TRBV12-3 or TRBV12-4 and TRBJ2-7; D is ambiguous. The V end lost 3 bases, the J end lost 5 bases, and 8 bases lay between the germline ends. The CDR3 covers 12 residues. The CDR3 DNA follows: TGTGCCAGCAGTTTTATCCCCGACGAGCAGTACTTC. Its translation: CASSFIPDEQYF.

The gene calls are TRBV12-3 or TRBV12-4 and TRBJ1-2; the D is unclear. Trimming stripped 6 bases from V and 8 bases from J, with 13 bases between. CDR3 length: 12 residues. This chain's CDR3 is CASSFHLGGYTF. CDR3 bases: TGTGCCAGCAGCTTTCACCTCGGAGGCTACACCTTC.

The table lists this clonotype with many counts. The chain has TRBV20-1 and TRBJ2-2, with 10 bases matching TRBD2. The CDR3 runs 19 residues. The trim removed 2 bases at V and 3 bases at J, leaving 15 bases unmatched. CDR1 is DFQATT and CDR2 is SNEGSKA in the germline V gene (reference sequence). CDR3 loop: CSARRPFPEREGYTGELFF. CDR3 nucleotide sequence: TGCAGTGCTAGACGTCCCTTTCCCGAGCGGGAGGGGTACACCGGGGAGCTGTTTTTT.

This sequence joins TRBV5-1 and TRBJ2-2; D might be TRBD2 (6 bases). From germline, CDR1 is SGHRS and CDR2 YFSETQ. The germline V and J ends were trimmed by 4 bases and 6 bases, with 10 bases remaining between them. The CDR3 extends over 13 amino acids. In DNA form, the CDR3 reads TGCGCCAGCAGCGGCAGGGAGGCCGGGGAGCTGTTTTTT. It yields the protein CASSGREAGELFF.

The chain has TRBV7-2 and TRBJ2-1; 8 bases fit TRBD1. The J segment lost 8 bases and the V segment lost 5 bases, leaving 14 bases of the junction unmatched. The CDR3 has 16 residues. Germline values: CDR1 SGHTA, CDR2 FQGNSA. CDR3 sequence reads: CASSPSDRVFVDEQFF. CDR3 sequence (DNA): TGTGCCAGCAGCCCCTCGGACAGGGTCTTTGTCGATGAGCAGTTCTTC.

This clonotype was counted at least ten times. This rearrangement joins TRBV12-3 or TRBV12-4 to TRBJ2-1; 12 bases are shared with TRBD2. V was clipped by 5 bases and J by 2 bases; unmatched bases: 1. The CDR3 extends over 15 amino acids. The CDR3 DNA is TGTGCCAGCAGTCCTAGCGGGAGGGCCTACAATGAGCAGTTCTTC. It codes for CASSPSGRAYNEQFF.

This clonotype was found a few times. The CDR3 DNA reads TGCAGCGTGGAACCTCAGGGGTTCGGTGTATATGAGCAGTTCTTC. Its protein is CSVEPQGFGVYEQFF. The chain recombines TRBV29-1 with TRBJ2-1; TRBD1 is a possible D gene (6 bases). Between the trimmed V and J ends, which lost 6 bases and 8 bases, there was a span of 23 bases. CDR1 is SQVTM and CDR2 is ANQGSEA in the germline V gene. The CDR3 is 15 amino acids.

This clonotype was observed a handful of times. The rearrangement joins TRBV3-1 to TRBJ1-1; weak D call: TRBD1 (5 bases). Per germline, CDR1 LGHDT and CDR2 YNNKEL (reference sequence). This CDR3 has 17 amino acids. V lost 0 bases and J lost 7, with 21 bases in between. The CDR3 DNA is TGTGCCAGCAGCCAAGAAGGGACCCAGGACCTCAAGATTGAAGCTTTCTTT. It codes for CASSQEGTQDLKIEAFF.

This clonotype was seen at least ten times. The chain uses TRBV12-3 or TRBV12-4 and TRBJ2-5; no clear D gene. The CDR3 is 14 amino acids. Trimming removed 6 bases at V and 3 bases at J, with 14 bases between. The CDR3 loop reads CASSYTGPKETQYF. In DNA form, the CDR3 reads TGTGCCAGCAGCTACACTGGGCCAAAAGAGACCCAGTACTTC.

This clonotype was recorded many times. The chain combines TRBV5-1 with TRBJ2-3; D gene ambiguous. Trimming stripped 0 bases from V and 1 base from J, with 9 bases between. The V gene's germline CDR1 is SGHRS and CDR2 YFSETQ. CDR3 length: 15 amino acids. The CDR3 bases are TGCGCCAGCAGCTTGGGGAACACCGGCACAGATACGCAGTATTTT. It translates to CASSLGNTGTDTQYF.

In its sample, this clonotype was seen many times. The chain carries TRBV18 and TRBJ1-1; tentative D call: TRBD1 (5 bases). Germline CDR1 KGHSH, CDR2 LQKENI. The CDR3 is 13 residues long. V was shortened by 6 bases and J by 0 bases, with 8 bases between the two germline ends. The CDR3 spells CASSRGMNTEAFF. In DNA form, the CDR3 reads TGTGCCAGCTCCCGGGGGATGAACACTGAAGCTTTCTTT.

There are a few counts of this clonotype. V usage is TRBV5-1 and J usage is TRBJ2-1, with TRBD2 as a possible D gene (5 bases). The CDR3 runs to 15 residues. Germline V gives CDR1 SGHRS, CDR2 YFSETQ. Trimming took off 4 bases at V and 3 bases at J, with 14 bases between the two ends. This CDR3 reads CASSTVARGYNEQFF. The CDR3 DNA reads TGCGCCAGCAGCACCGTGGCCCGGGGCTACAATGAGCAGTTCTTC.